These T cell receptor beta chains were read from a single sample in a study of cytomegalovirus exposure and HLA in healthy donors. Here immunoSEQ multiplex PCR was the method, and the copy in TCRdb shows in-frame clones only, minus some. The repertoire holds some 150,000 clones, roughly 77% seen once, with approximately 3.2% in the top ten. The material sequenced was PBMCs. The source is a man aged 40-50 years in good health and CMV-seronegative. Each CDR3 is given with its conserved first and last residue. The order of the fields is CDR3 protein, CDR3 DNA, D gene, J gene, V gene, CDR3 length, clone size. D genes are given only for firm matches. The size of a clone is reported for some rows only, either as once, few or many, or as a class for expanded clones.

CDR3aa: CASSTRTGLTTGELFF
CDR3nt: TGTGCCAGCAGCACCCGGACAGGGCTTACCACCGGGGAGCTGTTTTTT
d_gene: TRBD1
j_gene: TRBJ2-2
v_gene: TRBV9
len: 16
abundance: .

CDR3aa: CASSPSTVDTGELFF
CDR3nt: TGCGCCAGCAGCCCGAGCACGGTTGACACCGGGGAGCTGTTTTTT
d_gene: .
j_gene: TRBJ2-2
v_gene: TRBV5-1
len: 15
abundance: .

CDR3aa: CASSLWRVGDTEAFF
CDR3nt: TGCGCCAGCAGCTTGTGGAGGGTCGGAGACACTGAAGCTTTCTTT
d_gene: .
j_gene: TRBJ1-1
v_gene: TRBV5-1
len: 15
abundance: .

CDR3aa: CASINRVPVIRGTEAFF
CDR3nt: TGTGCCAGCATCAATAGGGTCCCAGTCATCAGAGGGACTGAAGCTTTCTTT
d_gene: .
j_gene: TRBJ1-1
v_gene: TRBV28
len: 17
abundance: .

CDR3aa: CASSPRGGPGGGYTF
CDR3nt: TGTGCCAGTAGTCCTCGGGGGGGCCCGGGGGGCGGCTACACCTTC
d_gene: .
j_gene: TRBJ1-2
v_gene: TRBV19
len: 15
abundance: .

CDR3aa: CASTRGQGYDEQFF
CDR3nt: TGTGCCAGCACTCGGGGACAGGGGTACGATGAGCAGTTCTTC
d_gene: TRBD1
j_gene: TRBJ2-1
v_gene: TRBV13
len: 14
abundance: .

CDR3aa: CASSPRGPGGTTNEKLFF
CDR3nt: TGTGCCAGCAGTCCCCGGGGGCCGGGAGGCACAACTAATGAAAAACTGTTTTTT
d_gene: .
j_gene: TRBJ1-4
v_gene: TRBV27
len: 18
abundance: .

CDR3aa: CASSYSKARTGSGYTF
CDR3nt: TGTGCCAGCAGTTACTCTAAAGCCAGGACAGGGAGTGGCTACACCTTC
d_gene: TRBD1
j_gene: TRBJ1-2
v_gene: TRBV6-5
len: 16
abundance: .

CDR3aa: CASSSPLGGGHSYEQYF
CDR3nt: TGTGCCAGCAGTTCCCCCCTGGGCGGGGGGCACTCCTACGAGCAGTACTTC
d_gene: TRBD2
j_gene: TRBJ2-7
v_gene: TRBV27
len: 17
abundance: .

CDR3aa: CASSLYYGGSYEQYF
CDR3nt: TGCGCCAGCAGCTTATATTACGGGGGGTCCTACGAGCAGTACTTC
d_gene: TRBD2
j_gene: TRBJ2-7
v_gene: TRBV5-1
len: 15
abundance: few

CDR3aa: CSVDPSGGTDTQYF
CDR3nt: TGCAGCGTTGATCCTAGCGGGGGCACAGATACGCAGTATTTT
d_gene: TRBD2
j_gene: TRBJ2-3
v_gene: TRBV29-1
len: 14
abundance: .

CDR3aa: CASSLGIGSYGYTF
CDR3nt: TGTGCCAGCAGCTTGGGTATAGGGAGCTATGGCTACACCTTC
d_gene: .
j_gene: TRBJ1-2
v_gene: TRBV5-4
len: 14
abundance: .

CDR3aa: CAISENPNYGYTF
CDR3nt: TGTGCCATCAGTGAGAATCCGAACTATGGCTACACCTTC
d_gene: .
j_gene: TRBJ1-2
v_gene: TRBV10-3
len: 13
abundance: .

CDR3aa: CASSFGTVKTQYF
CDR3nt: TGTGCCAGCAGCTTTGGGACAGTGAAGACCCAGTACTTC
d_gene: TRBD1
j_gene: TRBJ2-5
v_gene: TRBV7-6
len: 13
abundance: .

CDR3aa: CASSLEWGQKNTEAFF
CDR3nt: TGTGCCAGCAGCTTAGAATGGGGACAGAAGAACACTGAAGCTTTCTTT
d_gene: TRBD1
j_gene: TRBJ1-1
v_gene: TRBV11-2
len: 16
abundance: .

CDR3aa: CASSLRTGRTNEKLFF
CDR3nt: TGTGCCAGCAGCTTACGGACAGGGCGCACTAATGAAAAACTGTTTTTT
d_gene: TRBD1
j_gene: TRBJ1-4
v_gene: TRBV11-2
len: 16
abundance: .

CDR3aa: CASSQGWRGPYTF
CDR3nt: TGTGCCAGCAGCCAAGGGTGGAGGGGGCCGTACACCTTC
d_gene: TRBD1
j_gene: TRBJ1-2
v_gene: TRBV14
len: 13
abundance: .

CDR3aa: CATSRLSGTSTDTQYF
CDR3nt: TGTGCCACCAGCAGACTTTCGGGGACTAGCACAGATACGCAGTATTTT
d_gene: .
j_gene: TRBJ2-3
v_gene: TRBV15
len: 16
abundance: .

CDR3aa: CASSPPAVRNTEAFF
CDR3nt: TGTGCCAGCTCACCACCGGCGGTGAGGAACACTGAAGCTTTCTTT
d_gene: .
j_gene: TRBJ1-1
v_gene: TRBV18
len: 15
abundance: once

CDR3aa: CASSIGPGGARYNEQFF
CDR3nt: TGTGCCAGTAGTATAGGTCCTGGCGGGGCTCGATACAATGAGCAGTTCTTC
d_gene: .
j_gene: TRBJ2-1
v_gene: TRBV19
len: 17
abundance: .

CDR3aa: CGGRGTTGELFF
CDR3nt: TGTGGTGGGCGGGGAACGACCGGGGAGCTGTTTTTT
d_gene: .
j_gene: TRBJ2-2
v_gene: TRBV30
len: 12
abundance: few

CDR3aa: CASSLATRGYEQYF
CDR3nt: TGCGCCAGCAGCTTGGCGACCCGGGGGTACGAGCAGTACTTC
d_gene: .
j_gene: TRBJ2-7
v_gene: TRBV5-1
len: 14
abundance: .

CDR3aa: CASSIRTGNTIYF
CDR3nt: TGTGCCAGTAGTATCAGGACTGGAAACACCATATATTTT
d_gene: .
j_gene: TRBJ1-3
v_gene: TRBV19
len: 13
abundance: .

CDR3aa: CAIELSTEAFF
CDR3nt: TGTGCCATAGAATTATCGACAGAAGCTTTCTTT
d_gene: .
j_gene: TRBJ1-1
v_gene: TRBV6-5
len: 11
abundance: .

CDR3aa: CASSNYGFSGANVLTF
CDR3nt: TGTGCCAGCAGTAATTACGGGTTCTCTGGGGCCAACGTCCTGACTTTC
d_gene: .
j_gene: TRBJ2-6
v_gene: TRBV5-4
len: 16
abundance: .

CDR3aa: CASSPGLVNFF
CDR3nt: TGTGCCAGCAGCCCCGGACTAGTTAATTTCTTC
d_gene: TRBD2
j_gene: TRBJ2-1
v_gene: TRBV7-2
len: 11
abundance: .

CDR3aa: CSVSDRFHEKLFF
CDR3nt: TGCAGCGTTAGCGACAGGTTTCATGAAAAACTGTTTTTT
d_gene: .
j_gene: TRBJ1-4
v_gene: TRBV29-1
len: 13
abundance: .

CDR3aa: CASSKQGWAGPSNQPQHF
CDR3nt: TGTGCCAGCAGCAAACAAGGCTGGGCAGGGCCCAGCAATCAGCCCCAGCATTTT
d_gene: .
j_gene: TRBJ1-5
v_gene: TRBV21-1
len: 18
abundance: .

CDR3aa: CASSPSTDAAGGSETQYF
CDR3nt: TGTGCCAGCAGCCCCTCAACAGACGCAGCGGGGGGGAGTGAGACCCAGTACTTC
d_gene: TRBD2
j_gene: TRBJ2-5
v_gene: TRBV4-2
len: 18
abundance: .

CDR3aa: CASSVATGGNYGYTF
CDR3nt: TGTGCCAGCAGCGTAGCTACAGGGGGAAACTATGGCTACACCTTC
d_gene: TRBD1
j_gene: TRBJ1-2
v_gene: TRBV9
len: 15
abundance: .

CDR3aa: CASSGGQGNTEAFF
CDR3nt: TGCGCCAGCAGCGGGGGACAGGGTAACACTGAAGCTTTCTTT
d_gene: TRBD1
j_gene: TRBJ1-1
v_gene: TRBV5-1
len: 14
abundance: .

CDR3aa: CASSEPSYGYTF
CDR3nt: TGTGCCAGCAGTGAGCCCAGCTATGGCTACACCTTC
d_gene: .
j_gene: TRBJ1-2
v_gene: TRBV25-1
len: 12
abundance: .

CDR3aa: CASSEVRGGMIDTQYF
CDR3nt: TGTGCCAGCAGTGAAGTCCGGGGGGGGATGATAGATACGCAGTATTTT
d_gene: TRBD2
j_gene: TRBJ2-3
v_gene: TRBV6-1
len: 16
abundance: .

CDR3aa: CASSVAPGTGVNEQYF
CDR3nt: TGTGCCAGCAGCGTAGCTCCCGGGACAGGGGTTAACGAGCAGTACTTC
d_gene: TRBD1
j_gene: TRBJ2-7
v_gene: TRBV9
len: 16
abundance: .

CDR3aa: CASRRQVGSTDTQYF
CDR3nt: TGTGCCAGCAGGAGACAGGTTGGGAGCACAGATACGCAGTATTTT
d_gene: .
j_gene: TRBJ2-3
v_gene: TRBV6-1
len: 15
abundance: few

CDR3aa: CASSVGGQASGYTF
CDR3nt: TGTGCCAGCAGCGTAGGGGGACAGGCGTCTGGCTACACCTTC
d_gene: TRBD1
j_gene: TRBJ1-2
v_gene: TRBV9
len: 14
abundance: once

CDR3aa: CASSFSGQGGFWPQHF
CDR3nt: TGTGCCAGCAGTTTCTCTGGACAGGGAGGTTTTTGGCCCCAGCATTTT
d_gene: TRBD1
j_gene: TRBJ1-5
v_gene: TRBV28
len: 16
abundance: .

CDR3aa: CASSQPTRTGGVYGYTF
CDR3nt: TGCGCCAGCAGCCAGCCGACCCGCACAGGGGGCGTCTATGGCTACACCTTC
d_gene: TRBD1
j_gene: TRBJ1-2
v_gene: TRBV4-1
len: 17
abundance: .

CDR3aa: CASSLPRGEQYF
CDR3nt: TGTGCCAGCAGCTTACCCCGGGGGGAGCAGTACTTC
d_gene: .
j_gene: TRBJ2-7
v_gene: TRBV11-2
len: 12
abundance: .

CDR3aa: CASSDPGTSLETQYF
CDR3nt: TGTGCCAGCAGTGACCCCGGGACTAGCTTGGAGACCCAGTACTTC
d_gene: TRBD2
j_gene: TRBJ2-5
v_gene: TRBV6-1
len: 15
abundance: .

CDR3aa: CSVDLGQGREDAFF
CDR3nt: TGCAGCGTTGACTTAGGACAGGGACGTGAGGATGCTTTCTTT
d_gene: TRBD1
j_gene: TRBJ1-1
v_gene: TRBV29-1
len: 14
abundance: .

CDR3aa: CASSSQPGHRETQYF
CDR3nt: TGTGCCAGCAGCTCCCAACCGGGACATAGGGAGACCCAGTACTTC
d_gene: .
j_gene: TRBJ2-5
v_gene: TRBV7-3
len: 15
abundance: once

CDR3aa: CASSISGGTDTQYF
CDR3nt: TGCGCCAGCAGTATTAGCGGGGGCACAGATACGCAGTATTTT
d_gene: TRBD2
j_gene: TRBJ2-3
v_gene: TRBV5-1
len: 14
abundance: .

CDR3aa: CASTAGGGSYEQYF
CDR3nt: TGTGCCAGCACTGCGGGGGGTGGCTCCTACGAGCAGTACTTC
d_gene: TRBD2
j_gene: TRBJ2-7
v_gene: TRBV2
len: 14
abundance: few

CDR3aa: CASSLFSPGLAANNEQFF
CDR3nt: TGTGCCAGCAGCCTATTCTCGCCGGGACTAGCCGCCAACAATGAGCAGTTCTTC
d_gene: TRBD2
j_gene: TRBJ2-1
v_gene: TRBV27
len: 18
abundance: few

CDR3aa: CASRLTGTVQETQYF
CDR3nt: TGTGCCAGCAGACTTACGGGGACAGTACAAGAGACCCAGTACTTC
d_gene: TRBD1
j_gene: TRBJ2-5
v_gene: TRBV7-9
len: 15
abundance: .

CDR3aa: CASSQQGGAYGYTF
CDR3nt: TGTGCCAGCAGCCAACAGGGGGGGGCCTATGGCTACACCTTC
d_gene: TRBD1
j_gene: TRBJ1-2
v_gene: TRBV28
len: 14
abundance: .

CDR3aa: CASSYSRTGSNYGYTF
CDR3nt: TGTGCCAGCAGTTACTCCCGAACAGGCTCTAACTATGGCTACACCTTC
d_gene: .
j_gene: TRBJ1-2
v_gene: TRBV6-5
len: 16
abundance: few

CDR3aa: CASQFNYEQYF
CDR3nt: TGTGCCAGCCAATTCAACTACGAGCAGTACTTC
d_gene: .
j_gene: TRBJ2-7
v_gene: TRBV6-1
len: 11
abundance: .